This entry features one T cell receptor beta chain sequence. With 4 bases clipped from V and 9 bases from J, the junction kept 8 bases outside the gene matches. The germline V gene has CDR1 MGHDK and CDR2 SYGVNS. The CDR3 consists of 15 residues. This entry belongs to a study of blood T cell repertoires in COVID-19. Looking at the study overall: The United States, Italy and Spain were the sources of the acute and convalescent COVID-19 samples. T cells, B-cell-depleted T cells, or PBMCs supplied cDNA or gDNA.

Original data processing: Reference gene primers were amplified, and this amplification served to estimate nucleated cell counts. The table came from immunoSEQ multiplex PCR; TCRdb's copy has only in-frame clones and leaves some out. V and J calls and clone size come straight from that table; D and trimming were deduced from the DNA. This table has approximately 180,000 clones, roughly 90% appearing once. The rearrangement joins TRBV25-1 to TRBJ2-1; 11 bases align to TRBD2. This TCR came from a human donor with acute COVID-19. The donor label of this sample is uncertain. Sequences were obtained from PBMCs or T cells enriched from blood (not recorded which). The CDR3 sequence: CASSVTGTSGGEQFF. The CDR3 DNA is TGTGCCAGCAGTGTAACCGGGACTAGCGGCGGTGAGCAGTTCTTC. The full variable domain, in which reference TRBV25-1 and TRBJ2-1 provide the parts outside the CDR3, is EADIYQTPRYLVIGTGKKITLECSQTMGHDKMYWYQQDPGMELHLIHYSYGVNSTEKGDLSSESTVSRIRTEHFPLTLESARPSHTSQYLCASSVTGTSGGEQFFGPGTRLTVL.